The source of this TCR beta chain is a study of CXCR3-negative and CXCR3-positive naive CD8 T cells. General observations from the study: CXCR3-positive naive cells had TRB CDR3s that were more hydrophobic than CXCR3-negative naive cells had.

Concerning this clonotype: Antigen: not known.

The method, 5' RACE with UMI labels, was used to prepare the TRB cDNA libraries. TCRdb re-called the 5' RACE reads, yielding one record per CDR3 amino acid sequence without DNA. The sample table includes 150,000 or so distinct CDR3 sequences. The CDR3 covers 23 residues. In germline, CDR1 is LNHNV, CDR2 YYDKDF (reference sequence). The chain couples TRBV15 to TRBJ2-1; TCRdb proposes TRBD2, but this gene call is untestable without DNA. Sequenced material: naive CXCR3+ CD8+ T cells from blood. The subset here: CD45RO-CCR7+CD27+CD95- naive CD8+ T cells expressing CXCR3 (TNR3+). The sequence was obtained from a human donor in good health. Some clones in this sample may be carry-over from other donors' samples. CDR3 region: CATSRPFSGTSGGAVPTYNEQFF.